A selection of T cell receptor beta chains follows, all from one sample in a study of lymphopenia after photon versus proton radiotherapy. Measured with immunoSEQ multiplex PCR; TCRdb has only the in-frame clones, and not every one. The table records 29,000 or so clones, about 86% of them present only once. The sequencing used peripheral blood, collected from a patient treated with proton-based radiotherapy. Every receptor here comes from a woman aged 60-70 years with cholangiocarcinoma. Some clones in this sample may be carry-over from other donors' samples. Each CDR3 is given with its conserved first and last residue.

V gene: TRBV6-6; J gene: TRBJ1-1; CDR3 protein: CAGGRQNTEAFF
V gene: TRBV14; J gene: TRBJ2-3; CDR3 protein: CASSLPGRYTQYF
V gene: TRBV5-1; J gene: TRBJ1-5; CDR3 protein: CASSGGTGSNQPQHF
V gene: TRBV27; J gene: TRBJ2-7; CDR3 protein: CASSPRGGRVSSYEQYF
V gene: TRBV5-1; J gene: TRBJ1-3; CDR3 protein: CASSLGDLPGNTIYF
V gene: TRBV10-1; J gene: TRBJ2-2; CDR3 protein: CASSVFAGELFF
V gene: TRBV7-9; J gene: TRBJ1-6; CDR3 protein: CASRTQGGSYNSPLHF
V gene: TRBV18; J gene: TRBJ1-3; CDR3 protein: CASSPVLSSGNTIYF
V gene: TRBV6-5; J gene: TRBJ2-2; CDR3 protein: CASSYSGRLRELFF
V gene: TRBV7-3; J gene: -; CDR3 protein: CASSDQGAVYEQYF
V gene: TRBV5-4; J gene: TRBJ2-7; CDR3 protein: CATNPAGGFEQYF
V gene: TRBV7-9; J gene: TRBJ1-2; CDR3 protein: CASSGFRVSGYTF
V gene: TRBV19; J gene: TRBJ1-1; CDR3 protein: CASSIDRIKEAFF
V gene: TRBV11-3; J gene: TRBJ2-1; CDR3 protein: CASSLGGTVMQFF
V gene: TRBV7-9; J gene: TRBJ2-7; CDR3 protein: CASTSTGVTYEQYF
V gene: TRBV7-9; J gene: TRBJ1-2; CDR3 protein: CASSLDRHGYTF
V gene: TRBV5-1; J gene: TRBJ1-4; CDR3 protein: CADTTGMANEKLFF
V gene: TRBV19; J gene: TRBJ2-2; CDR3 protein: CASSLVLAGVPGELFF
V gene: TRBV7-2; J gene: TRBJ2-7; CDR3 protein: CASSRNYEQYF
V gene: TRBV29-1; J gene: TRBJ2-6; CDR3 protein: CSVSGTGFSGANVLTF
V gene: TRBV11-2; J gene: TRBJ2-7; CDR3 protein: CASSSLGNYEQYF
V gene: TRBV4-3; J gene: TRBJ2-1; CDR3 protein: CASSQGLAGTNEQFF
V gene: TRBV4-1; J gene: TRBJ2-5; CDR3 protein: CASSAPGLRAGPDQETQYF
V gene: TRBV7-8; J gene: TRBJ1-1; CDR3 protein: CASSFGVYTEAFF
V gene: TRBV7-7; J gene: TRBJ2-1; CDR3 protein: CASSPLGSYNEQFF
V gene: TRBV11-2; J gene: TRBJ1-2; CDR3 protein: CASSWSLEGTGGYTF
V gene: TRBV10-1; J gene: TRBJ1-5; CDR3 protein: CASREWDRGFCQPQHF
V gene: TRBV20-1; J gene: TRBJ2-1; CDR3 protein: CSAQGGDEQFF
V gene: TRBV10-1; J gene: TRBJ2-3; CDR3 protein: CASGGQNTDTQYF
V gene: TRBV21-1; J gene: TRBJ2-1; CDR3 protein: CASSPRGTADNEQFF
V gene: TRBV5-1; J gene: TRBJ2-5; CDR3 protein: CASSWSGQFQETQYF
V gene: TRBV18; J gene: TRBJ2-1; CDR3 protein: CASSPLAGEGNEQFF
V gene: TRBV11-3; J gene: TRBJ2-2; CDR3 protein: CASSRKRDSGNTGELFF
V gene: TRBV7-9; J gene: TRBJ1-3; CDR3 protein: CASSLPSGNTIYF
V gene: TRBV18; J gene: TRBJ1-1; CDR3 protein: CASSPTGMGTEAFF
V gene: TRBV27; J gene: TRBJ2-2; CDR3 protein: CASSSPTDSLSTGELFF
V gene: TRBV5-6; J gene: TRBJ2-5; CDR3 protein: CASSAHQETQYF
V gene: TRBV27; J gene: TRBJ2-5; CDR3 protein: CATSPRRTSGAGETQYF
V gene: TRBV7-6; J gene: TRBJ2-7; CDR3 protein: CASRGTSGRAGKYEQYF
V gene: TRBV6-6; J gene: TRBJ2-7; CDR3 protein: CASREDYSSGYEQYF
V gene: TRBV27; J gene: TRBJ1-4; CDR3 protein: CASRTVGANEKLFF
V gene: TRBV6-5; J gene: TRBJ2-1; CDR3 protein: CATRGLVVHNEQFF